The source of this T cell receptor (beta chain) is a study of blood T cell repertoires in COVID-19. As for the study in general: Sample material is recorded as cDNA or gDNA derived from T cells, B-cell-depleted T cells, or PBMCs.

Across 20 to 25 US areas, participants ranged in age from roughly 18 to 95 years. As originally analysed: Using reference gene primer amplification, nucleated cell counts were estimated. TCRdb's table, derived via immunoSEQ multiplex PCR, lists solely in-frame clones and lacks some. V, J and clone size were drawn from that table, and D and trimming were deduced from the DNA. The table shows 300,000 or so clones, with approximately 84% occurring only once. The sequencing input was PBMCs or T cells enriched from blood (not recorded which). The TCR sequence derives from a young woman who had recovered from COVID-19.

CDR3 sequence: CASSPLGGQPQHF. The CDR3 DNA reads TGTGCCAGCAGTCCCCTGGGGGGTCAGCCCCAGCATTTT. The chain links TRBV6-5 to TRBJ1-5; tentatively, D is TRBD1 (5 bases). Trimming shortened V by 5 bases and J by 6 bases, and 11 bases separated the two germline ends. The CDR3 is 13 amino acids. Germline V gene lookup returns CDR1 MNHEY and CDR2 SVGAGI.